This TCR beta chain was found in a study of blood T cell repertoires in COVID-19. Germline V CDR1 and CDR2: MDHEN, SYDVKM. The CDR3 runs 11 residues. Trimming shortened V by 8 bases and J by 4 bases, and 8 bases separated the two germline ends. Sequencing used immunoSEQ multiplex PCR; TCRdb keeps in-frame clones, though not all of them. The data hold around 330,000 clones, with roughly 85% observed a single time. Sequenced material: PBMCs or T cells enriched from blood (not recorded which). The chain joins TRBV28 to TRBJ1-1; no clear D gene. The sequence came from a woman aged 25 to 45 who had been exposed to COVID-19. The CDR3 DNA reads TGTGCCAGCCGGCGGCTCACTGAAGCTTTCTTT. Translating gives CASRRLTEAFF.